This TCR beta chain was observed in a study of T cell repertoires in cytomegalovirus infection. TCRdb passed the reads through MiXCR, listing each CDR3 protein once. The sample yields 450,000 to 550,000 distinct CDR3 sequences, about 15% seen once. CDR3 length equals 16 residues. V was cut by 1 base and J by 0 bases, with 10 bases left in between. CDR1 is SGHDN, CDR2 FVKESK, per germline. This TCR derives from a human donor in good health (CMV status not recorded). Some clones in this sample may be carry-over from other donors' samples. Material for sequencing was CD8+ T cells from PBMCs. V and J are TRBV14 and TRBJ1-3; unclear D gene. The CDR3 region is CASSQVASRSGNTIYF. In DNA, the CDR3 is TGTGCCAGCAGCCAAGTTGCCTCACGCTCTGGAAACACCATATATTTT.